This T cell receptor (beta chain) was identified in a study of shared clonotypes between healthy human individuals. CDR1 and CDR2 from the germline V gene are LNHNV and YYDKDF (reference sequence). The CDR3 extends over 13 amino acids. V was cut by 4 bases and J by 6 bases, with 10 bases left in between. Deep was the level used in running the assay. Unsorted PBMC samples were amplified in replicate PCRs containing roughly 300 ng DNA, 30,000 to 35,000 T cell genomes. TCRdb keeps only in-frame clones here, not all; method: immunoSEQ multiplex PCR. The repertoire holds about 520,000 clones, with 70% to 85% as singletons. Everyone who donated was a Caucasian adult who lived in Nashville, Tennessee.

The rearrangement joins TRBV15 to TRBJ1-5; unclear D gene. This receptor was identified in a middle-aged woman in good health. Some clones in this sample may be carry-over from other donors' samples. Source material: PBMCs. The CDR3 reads CATSKEIVQPQHF. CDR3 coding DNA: TGTGCCACCAGCAAAGAGATTGTTCAGCCCCAGCATTTT. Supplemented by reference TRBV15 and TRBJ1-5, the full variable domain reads DAMVIQNPRYQVTQFGKPVTLSCSQTLNHNVMYWYQQKSSQAPKLLFHYYDKDFNNEADTPDNFQSRRPNTSFCFLDIRSPGLGDTAMYLCATSKEIVQPQHFGDGTRLSIL.